This entry describes one TCR beta chain. The entry originates in a study of shared T cell receptors in the human thymus. This CDR3 spans 13 amino acids. V lost 5 bases to trimming and J lost 9 bases, with 11 bases between them. In germline, CDR1 is MGHDK, CDR2 SYGVNS. Sequenced by immunoSEQ multiplex PCR; TCRdb stores in-frame clones only, minus some. The sample lists hundreds of thousands of clones, 95% seen once, with around 0.019% in the top ten. The chain combines TRBV25-1 with TRBJ1-6; the D gene is possibly TRBD1 (5 bases). This sequence originates from a human donor. Sequenced: thymocytes. CDR3 region: CASSSEGSSPLHF. The CDR3 DNA reads as TGTGCCAGCAGTTCGGAGGGGAGTTCACCCCTCCACTTT. The full variable domain, in which reference TRBV25-1 and TRBJ1-6 provide the parts outside the CDR3, is EADIYQTPRYLVIGTGKKITLECSQTMGHDKMYWYQQDPGMELHLIHYSYGVNSTEKGDLSSESTVSRIRTEHFPLTLESARPSHTSQYLCASSSEGSSPLHFGNGTRLTVT.